The clone carrying this T cell receptor beta chain was counted many times. Unique molecular identifiers were built into the TCRbeta library. TCRdb itself ran the PCR reads through MiXCR, one entry per CDR3 protein. Of fewer than 120,000 distinct CDR3 sequences in the sample, over 9% were seen once. The CDR3 consists of 16 residues. Deletions cut 7 bases from V and 1 base from J, with 17 bases between. These data originate in a study of T-cell reconstitution after alpha-beta-depleted transplantation in children. This TCR came from a human donor who donated a stem cell graft to a child with acute lymphoblastic leukemia. The rearrangement uses TRBV12-3 or TRBV12-4 and TRBJ1-5; a weak D match, TRBD1 (6 bases). The sequences come from PBMCs from the stem cell graft donor, collected from the stem cell graft. This CDR3 reads CASMAAGGRSNQPQHF. For the CDR3, the DNA is TGTGCCAGCATGGCGGCGGGGGGCCGAAGCAATCAGCCCCAGCATTTT.